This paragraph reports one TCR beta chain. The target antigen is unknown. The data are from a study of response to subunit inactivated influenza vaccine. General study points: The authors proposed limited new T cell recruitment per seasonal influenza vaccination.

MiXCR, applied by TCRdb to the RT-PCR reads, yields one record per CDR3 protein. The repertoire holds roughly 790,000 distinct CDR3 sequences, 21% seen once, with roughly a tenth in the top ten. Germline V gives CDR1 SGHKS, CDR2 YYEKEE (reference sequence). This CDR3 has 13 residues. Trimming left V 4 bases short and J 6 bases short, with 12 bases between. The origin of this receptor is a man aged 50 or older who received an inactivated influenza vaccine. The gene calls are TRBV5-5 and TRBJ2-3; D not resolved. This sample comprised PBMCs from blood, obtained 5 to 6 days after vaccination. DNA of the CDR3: TGTGCCAGCAGCCTGGGGTTTGCGGATACGCAGTATTTT. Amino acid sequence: CASSLGFADTQYF.